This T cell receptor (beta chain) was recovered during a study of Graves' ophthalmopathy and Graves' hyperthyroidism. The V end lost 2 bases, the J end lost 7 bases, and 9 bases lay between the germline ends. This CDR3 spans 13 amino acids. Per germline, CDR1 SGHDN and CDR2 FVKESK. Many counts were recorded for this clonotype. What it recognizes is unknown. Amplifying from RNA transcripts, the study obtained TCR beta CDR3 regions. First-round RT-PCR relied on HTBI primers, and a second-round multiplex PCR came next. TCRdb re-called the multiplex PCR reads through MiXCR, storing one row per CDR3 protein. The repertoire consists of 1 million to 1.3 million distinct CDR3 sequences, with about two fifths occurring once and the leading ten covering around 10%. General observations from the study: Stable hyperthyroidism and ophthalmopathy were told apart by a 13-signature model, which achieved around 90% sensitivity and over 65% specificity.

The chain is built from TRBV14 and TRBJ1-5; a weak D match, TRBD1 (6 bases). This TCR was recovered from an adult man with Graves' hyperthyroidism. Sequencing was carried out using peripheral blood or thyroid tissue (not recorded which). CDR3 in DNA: TGTGCCAGCAGCCAAAGGGGGAACCAGCCCCAGCATTTT. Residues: CASSQRGNQPQHF.